The rows below give T cell receptor beta chains drawn from one sample of a study of OX40 agonist ivuxolimab in advanced cancers. Sequencing was performed with immunoSEQ multiplex PCR; in TCRdb, only in-frame clones are kept and a portion is missing. The sample lists tens of thousands of clones; 85% to 90% were seen once. The source was CD4+ or CD8+ T cells sorted from blood, collected in a trial of the OX40 agonist ivuxolimab. These receptor sequences come from an adult with an advanced solid tumor such as melanoma, head and neck, liver or kidney cancer. The CDR3 runs from the conserved cysteine through the conserved F or W. Each record gives: D gene, V gene, clone size, J gene, CDR3 DNA, CDR3 protein. The D gene is left open where the match is weak. The size entry is marked missing in some rows and otherwise reads once, few, many or a size class.

-	TRBV6-6	-	TRBJ2-1	TGTGCCAGCAGTCCGCCGGGACTTTCCAACAATGAGCAGTTCTTC	CASSPPGLSNNEQFF
-	TRBV7-2	-	TRBJ2-7	TGTGCCAGCAGCCCGGGGGGCGGCTACGAGCAGTACTTC	CASSPGGGYEQYF
TRBD1	TRBV7-2	-	TRBJ1-1	TGTGCCAGCAGCCCCCAGGGGGCGGCTGAAGCTTTCTTT	CASSPQGAAEAFF
TRBD1	TRBV11-2	-	TRBJ2-2	TGTGCCAGCAGCCATAGGGACAGGAACACCGGGGAGCTGTTTTTT	CASSHRDRNTGELFF
TRBD1	TRBV5-1	-	TRBJ1-1	TGCGCCAGCAGCTTGGACAGGGGAAGCACTGAAGCTTTCTTT	CASSLDRGSTEAFF
-	TRBV2	-	TRBJ2-3	TGTGCCAGCAGTGAAAGGACGTCCACAGATACGCAGTATTTT	CASSERTSTDTQYF
TRBD2	TRBV25-1	-	TRBJ2-7	TGTGCCAGCAGTACCCCGGGGCGGGGGGAGCAGTACTTC	CASSTPGRGEQYF
-	TRBV11-3	once	TRBJ2-3	TGTGCCAGCAGTCCGAGCGGGTCCCGGGCAGATACGCAGTATTTT	CASSPSGSRADTQYF
-	TRBV12-5	-	TRBJ2-1	TGTGCTAGTGGTTTGACACGAGACAGTTTTTACAATGAGCAGTTCTTC	CASGLTRDSFYNEQFF
-	TRBV5-5	-	TRBJ2-7	TGTGCCAGCAGCTTGGCCAGGGACTTGGAGTACTTC	CASSLARDLEYF
TRBD1	TRBV10-1	-	TRBJ1-1	TGCGCCAGCAGTGACCTTCAGGGGGCAAAGGGGCACACTGAAGCTTTCTTT	CASSDLQGAKGHTEAFF
-	TRBV19	once	TRBJ1-1	TGTGCCAGTAGGCGGGGATTGGAGACTGAAGCTTTCTTT	CASRRGLETEAFF
TRBD2	TRBV19	-	TRBJ2-1	TGTGCCAGTAGTATTCCCAGCGGGATTAAGGATGAGCAGTTCTTC	CASSIPSGIKDEQFF
TRBD1	TRBV28	-	TRBJ1-5	TGTGCCAGCAGTTTTCCCATGGGTTACAGGGGGTCACCCTCGAGCAATCAGCCCCAGCATTTT	CASSFPMGYRGSPSSNQPQHF
-	TRBV19	-	TRBJ1-2	TGTGCCAGTATCCCGGCTGACAGTTATGGCTACACCTTC	CASIPADSYGYTF
-	TRBV6-5	-	TRBJ1-4	TGTGCCAGTAGACGGGACACTAATGAAAAACTGTTTTTT	CASRRDTNEKLFF
TRBD1	TRBV5-1	-	TRBJ2-3	TGCGCCAGCAGCCGAGATAGTGGACAGGGGTTGGGAGATACGCAGTATTTT	CASSRDSGQGLGDTQYF
-	TRBV30	-	TRBJ2-1	TGTGCCTGGAGTGTATTTCGGGGAATCTACAATGAGCAGTTCTTC	CAWSVFRGIYNEQFF
-	TRBV27	-	TRBJ1-5	TGTGCCAGCGCCCAGGACAGTTGGAGCAATCAGCCCCAGCATTTT	CASAQDSWSNQPQHF
TRBD1	TRBV30	-	TRBJ1-2	TGTGCCTGGGCACAGGGGGCCTATGGCTACACCTTC	CAWAQGAYGYTF
-	TRBV10-2	-	TRBJ2-4	TGCGCCAGCAGTGAGTCCCGGACTGTAAACATTCAGTACTTC	CASSESRTVNIQYF
-	TRBV7-9	-	TRBJ2-7	TGTGCCAGCAGCTCCTTTGACAGAACCTACGAGCAGTACTTC	CASSSFDRTYEQYF
-	TRBV10-2	-	TRBJ1-5	TGCGCCAGCAGTGAGATAAGGGGAACCGTTCAGCCCCAGCATTTT	CASSEIRGTVQPQHF
TRBD1	TRBV5-4	few	TRBJ1-2	TGTGCCAGCAGCTTGGAGACAGGGGGTGGCTACACCTTC	CASSLETGGGYTF
-	TRBV7-8	-	TRBJ2-3	TGTGCCAGCAGCCCCCCCCTACGGGAGCGTGGAGCAGATACGCAGTATTTT	CASSPPLRERGADTQYF
-	TRBV9	-	TRBJ2-1	TGTGCCAGCAGCGTAGTTATCAGGGGTGAGCAGTTCTTC	CASSVVIRGEQFF
-	TRBV9	once	TRBJ2-2	TGTGCCAGCAGCGTAGACGGGAGTCTAATGACCGGGGAGCTGTTTTTT	CASSVDGSLMTGELFF
TRBD2	TRBV5-1	-	TRBJ2-1	TGCGCCAGCAGCCCGACGGGGCGGGAGGTAGGAAATGAGCAGTTCTTC	CASSPTGREVGNEQFF
TRBD1	TRBV7-2	once	TRBJ1-2	TGTGCCAGCAGCCGTCAGACAGGGATTACTAACTATGGCTACACCTTC	CASSRQTGITNYGYTF
-	TRBV2	-	TRBJ2-7	TGTGCCAGCAGTGAAAGACCCCACGAGCAGTACTTC	CASSERPHEQYF
-	TRBV7-6	-	TRBJ2-3	TGTGCCAGCAGCTTAGCGGGGCGCGTAGATACGCAGTATTTT	CASSLAGRVDTQYF
TRBD1	TRBV18	-	TRBJ2-3	TGTGCCAGCTCCCCTACGGTGGGGACAGATACAGATACGCAGTATTTT	CASSPTVGTDTDTQYF
-	TRBV28	-	TRBJ1-3	TGTGCCAGCAGCACACTGGGAGGCATATATTTT	CASSTLGGIYF
TRBD1	TRBV11-3	-	TRBJ1-1	TGTGCCAGCAGCTTTTCCCCCACCAGGGGGCCGGCCGTCGGCACTGAAGCTTTCTTT	CASSFSPTRGPAVGTEAFF
TRBD1	TRBV18	-	TRBJ1-5	TGTGCCAGCTCACCACGACAGGGGAATAGCAATCAGCCCCAGCATTTT	CASSPRQGNSNQPQHF
TRBD2	TRBV5-6	-	TRBJ2-3	TGTGCCAGCAGCTTTAGCGGGAGGGACACAGATACGCAGTATTTT	CASSFSGRDTDTQYF
TRBD1	TRBV28	-	TRBJ1-4	TGTGCCAGCAGTTTCCCAGGGGGGTATGAAAAACTGTTTTTT	CASSFPGGYEKLFF
-	TRBV2	-	TRBJ2-1	TGTGCCAGCCTCCGAGAGGGGACCTACAATGAGCAGTTCTTC	CASLREGTYNEQFF
-	TRBV5-1	-	TRBJ2-1	TGCGCCAGCAGCTTGGTTTGGGAAATGGATGAGCAGTTCTTC	CASSLVWEMDEQFF
TRBD2	TRBV11-3	once	TRBJ2-1	TGTGCCAGCAGCCCCTTCCCGGGACTAGCGGGAGATTATGAGCAGTTCTTC	CASSPFPGLAGDYEQFF
-	TRBV20-1	-	TRBJ1-1	TGCAGTGCGGCGCAGAACACTGAAGCTTTCTTT	CSAAQNTEAFF
-	TRBV14	-	TRBJ2-7	TGTGCCAGCAGCGGTCGACGGGGGGCCAGGTACGAGCAGTACTTC	CASSGRRGARYEQYF
-	TRBV4-1	once	TRBJ1-5	TGCGCCAGCAGCCAAGATCGGTGGGGGAATAGCAATCAGCCCCAGCATTTT	CASSQDRWGNSNQPQHF
-	TRBV28	-	TRBJ2-7	TGTGCCAGCAGTTTGACAGGCCAGTCCTACGAGCAGTACTTC	CASSLTGQSYEQYF
-	TRBV2	-	TRBJ1-2	TGTGCCAGCACCCTCGGCCTCTGGGGCTACACCTTC	CASTLGLWGYTF
-	TRBV11-2	-	TRBJ2-3	TGTGCCAGCAGCTTAGGGACTCTTAACTACCTGGCGCAGTATTTT	CASSLGTLNYLAQYF
-	TRBV30	-	TRBJ1-2	TGTGCCTGGCGCGGGGGGCGGGGGCGGGGGAATATCTATGGCTACACCTTC	CAWRGGRGRGNIYGYTF
-	TRBV5-1	-	TRBJ2-7	TGCGCCAGCAGCGCCAGGACTGGGGTTCGTTACGAGCAGTACTTC	CASSARTGVRYEQYF
-	TRBV5-8	-	TRBJ2-5	TGTGCCAGCAGCTTTAAAAGGAGCACTATCCAAGAGACCCAGTACTTC	CASSFKRSTIQETQYF
-	TRBV7-2	-	TRBJ2-5	TGTGCCAGCAGCTTAGTTAACCAAATGAGGGAGACCCAGTACTTC	CASSLVNQMRETQYF
-	TRBV6-5	-	TRBJ1-5	TGTGCCAGCAGGGGGGTAGCCGGTCAGCCCCAGCATTTT	CASRGVAGQPQHF
TRBD1	TRBV6-5	-	TRBJ1-4	TGTGCCAGCAAAAAGACAGGGAAGGATGAAAAACTGTTTTTT	CASKKTGKDEKLFF
TRBD2	TRBV5-1	few	TRBJ2-3	TGCGCCAGCAGCTTGTTGGGGACTAGCGGGAGAAGAACAGATACGCAGTATTTT	CASSLLGTSGRRTDTQYF
TRBD1	TRBV28	-	TRBJ1-2	TGTGCCAGCAGTTCCTCCGGGACAGGGGGCGGCTACACCTTC	CASSSSGTGGGYTF
-	TRBV7-8	-	TRBJ2-7	TGTGCCAGCAGCTTAAGGTTGGGCGGGGACACAGCCTCCTACGAGCAGTACTTC	CASSLRLGGDTASYEQYF
-	TRBV18	-	TRBJ2-2	TGTGCCAGCTCACCACGGGGCGGTTCGACCGGGGAGCTGTTTTTT	CASSPRGGSTGELFF
-	TRBV28	-	TRBJ2-5	TGTGCCAGCAGTTTATCGTTGTGGCGGGATGAGACCCAGTACTTC	CASSLSLWRDETQYF
TRBD2	TRBV19	-	TRBJ2-1	TGTGCCAGTGGGCGACCTAGCGGGAGAAATGGTGAGCAGTTCTTC	CASGRPSGRNGEQFF
-	TRBV7-8	-	TRBJ1-6	TGTGCCAGCAGCGATGAGGGCAGGGCCGTTTCACCCCTCCACTTT	CASSDEGRAVSPLHF